The 5 T cell receptor beta chains below all came from one sample that was sequenced in a study of blood T cells in healthy people across ages (dated by TCRdb to the mid-2010s). The library came from 5' RACE. Sequenced using an Illumina HiSeq 2500. A second about 7 to 11 cycle PCR used a sample-barcoded 5' primer and a J-beta primer mix. The public reads were reanalyzed by TCRdb: fastp trimming at Q25, MiXCR alignment, in-frame beta chains only. Rows with one shared CDR3 protein collapse into an entry with the most common genes and DNA. Counted in this sample were 1,300,000 or so distinct CDR3 sequences; 59% of them appeared once. Of the sample, 6.5% to 8% is held by the ten largest clones. The material sequenced was blood. The receptors originated from a man aged 18 to 30 in good health.

The rearrangement uses TRBV28 and TRBJ2-7, with 9 bases identical to TRBD1. CDR3 size: 15 residues. The V and J ends lost 2 bases and 2 bases, in that order; junction bases with no gene match: 4. CDR1 is MDHEN, CDR2 SYDVKM, per germline. The CDR3 protein is CASSLVGQGPYEQYF. CDR3 sequence (DNA): TGTGCCAGCAGTTTAGTGGGACAGGGTCCCTACGAGCAGTACTTC.

This clonotype was detected a few times. The J gene is TRBJ2-7, the V gene TRBV6-2 or TRBV6-3; 8 nucleotides line up with TRBD2. Germline loops: CDR1 MNHEY, CDR2 SVGEGT. CDR3 size: 13 residues. V lost 5 bases, J lost 6 bases, and 6 bases stayed unmatched. In nucleotides, the CDR3 is TGTGCCAGCAGTGGACTAGCTCATCTCGAGCAGTACTTC. This translates into CASSGLAHLEQYF.

The chain couples TRBV29-1 to TRBJ2-7; a possible D gene is TRBD2 (6 bases). V was trimmed by 4 bases and J by 1 base, leaving 20 bases between them. The CDR3 runs to 16 residues. Germline V lookup: CDR1 SQVTM, CDR2 ANQGSEA. The CDR3 DNA follows: TGCAGCGTTGGGGGACCGGGGGTTTTCAGGTCCTACGAGCAGTACTTC. This encodes CSVGGPGVFRSYEQYF.

This clonotype was counted ten times or more. V usage is TRBV20-1 and J usage is TRBJ2-7; possibly TRBD2 for D (5 bases). Trimming removed 6 bases from V and 3 bases from J, with 12 bases in between. The CDR3 consists of 12 residues. Germline CDR1 reads DFQATT; CDR2 reads SNEGSKA (reference sequence). The CDR3 nucleotides are TGCAGTGCCAGGCGGGCAGACTACGAGCAGTACTTC. Its translation is CSARRADYEQYF.

The chain recombines TRBV5-1 with TRBJ2-3, with 13 bases fitting TRBD2. This CDR3 has 15 amino acids. Germline trimming cut 2 bases from V and 4 bases from J; bases unmatched to any gene: 1. From germline, CDR1 is SGHRS and CDR2 YFSETQ. CDR3 sequence reads: CASSFGLAGADTQYF. The CDR3, as DNA: TGCGCCAGCAGCTTTGGACTAGCGGGAGCAGATACGCAGTATTTT.